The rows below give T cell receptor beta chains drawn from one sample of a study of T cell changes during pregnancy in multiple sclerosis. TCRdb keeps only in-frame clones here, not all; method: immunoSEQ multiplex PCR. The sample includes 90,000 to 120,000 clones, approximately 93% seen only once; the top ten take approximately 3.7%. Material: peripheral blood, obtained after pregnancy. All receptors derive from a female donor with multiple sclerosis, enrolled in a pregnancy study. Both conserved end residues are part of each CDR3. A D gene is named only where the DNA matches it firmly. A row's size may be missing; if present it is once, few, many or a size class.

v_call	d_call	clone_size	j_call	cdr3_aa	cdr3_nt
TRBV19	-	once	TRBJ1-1	CASSLDYVQGRTEAFF	TGTGCCAGTAGTCTAGATTATGTTCAGGGGCGCACTGAAGCTTTCTTT
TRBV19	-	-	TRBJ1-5	CASSPWGRAVSNQPQHF	TGTGCCAGTAGTCCTTGGGGGAGGGCGGTGAGCAATCAGCCCCAGCATTTT
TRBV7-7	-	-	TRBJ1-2	CATTRANYGYTF	TGTGCAACGACCCGGGCTAACTATGGCTACACCTTC
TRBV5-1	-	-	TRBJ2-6	CASSLVLSGANVLTF	TGCGCCAGCAGCTTGGTACTCTCTGGGGCCAACGTCCTGACTTTC
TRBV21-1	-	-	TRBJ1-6	CASSPRGHLHSPLHF	TGTGCCAGCAGCCCACGAGGACATCTGCATTCACCCCTCCACTTT
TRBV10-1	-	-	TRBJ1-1	CASNAKAGGDTEAFF	TGCGCCAGCAATGCAAAAGCGGGGGGGGACACTGAAGCTTTCTTT
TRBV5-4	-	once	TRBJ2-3	CASSTTSTDTQYF	TGTGCCAGCAGTACGACTTCCACAGATACGCAGTATTTT
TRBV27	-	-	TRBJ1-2	CASSAQGNYGYTF	TGTGCCAGCAGTGCGCAGGGTAACTATGGCTACACCTTC
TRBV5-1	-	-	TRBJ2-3	CASSLRGLEKDTQYF	TGCGCCAGCAGCTTGAGGGGACTCGAGAAAGATACGCAGTATTTT
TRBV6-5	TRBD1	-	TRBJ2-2	CASSYSSQGVAGELFF	TGTGCCAGCAGTTACTCGTCACAGGGGGTAGCCGGGGAGCTGTTTTTT
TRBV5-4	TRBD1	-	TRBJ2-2	CASSDRGANTGELFF	TGTGCCAGCAGCGACAGGGGCGCGAACACCGGGGAGCTGTTTTTT
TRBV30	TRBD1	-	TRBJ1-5	CAWSVRDRVTNQPQHF	TGTGCCTGGAGTGTACGCGACAGGGTAACGAATCAGCCCCAGCATTTT
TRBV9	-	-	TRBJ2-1	CASSVGGVSEQFF	TGTGCCAGCAGCGTAGGTGGAGTGAGTGAGCAGTTCTTC
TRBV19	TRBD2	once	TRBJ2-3	CASSIVGGGTDTQYF	TGTGCCAGTAGTATAGTCGGGGGGGGCACAGATACGCAGTATTTT
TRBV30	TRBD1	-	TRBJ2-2	CAWNYRGWRTGELFF	TGTGCCTGGAACTACAGGGGTTGGCGCACCGGGGAGCTGTTTTTT
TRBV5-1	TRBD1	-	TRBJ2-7	CASSSRGTGTYEQYF	TGCGCCAGCAGCTCCCGGGGGACAGGGACTTACGAGCAGTACTTC
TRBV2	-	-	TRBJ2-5	CASESGGETQYF	TGTGCCAGCGAATCAGGGGGGGAGACCCAGTACTTC
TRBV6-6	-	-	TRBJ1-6	CASIRDYNSPLHF	TGTGCCAGCATCCGGGACTATAATTCACCCCTCCACTTT
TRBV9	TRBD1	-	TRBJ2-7	CASSVGQRPYEQYF	TGTGCCAGCAGCGTGGGACAGAGACCCTACGAGCAGTACTTC
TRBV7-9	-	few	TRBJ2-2	CAEPRGADTGELFF	TGTGCCGAACCTCGGGGGGCTGACACCGGGGAGCTGTTTTTT
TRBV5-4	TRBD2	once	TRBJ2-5	CASSLAFARGAGETQYF	TGTGCCAGCAGCTTGGCCTTCGCGCGGGGGGCGGGGGAGACCCAGTACTTC
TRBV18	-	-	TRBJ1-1	CASTTGGVHTEAFF	TGTGCCAGCACGACCGGGGGGGTTCACACTGAAGCTTTCTTT
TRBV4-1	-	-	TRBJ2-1	CASSQHTEATYNEQFF	TGCGCCAGCAGCCAACATACCGAAGCTACCTACAATGAGCAGTTCTTC
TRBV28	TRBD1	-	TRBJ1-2	CASSPQGERSYGYTF	TGTGCCAGCAGTCCCCAGGGGGAAAGGAGCTATGGCTACACCTTC
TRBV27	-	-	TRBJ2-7	CASSLSGPRAYEQYF	TGTGCCAGCAGTTTATCGGGCCCGAGGGCCTACGAGCAGTACTTC
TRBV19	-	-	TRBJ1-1	CASSIPGWSTEAFF	TGTGCCAGTAGTATACCTGGGTGGAGCACTGAAGCTTTCTTT
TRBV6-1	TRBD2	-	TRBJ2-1	CASSVSGGEGNEQFF	TGTGCCAGCAGCGTGAGCGGGGGGGAGGGGAATGAGCAGTTCTTC
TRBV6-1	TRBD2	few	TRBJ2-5	CASSEPAGGHQETQYF	TGTGCCAGCAGTGAACCAGCGGGGGGGCACCAAGAGACCCAGTACTTC
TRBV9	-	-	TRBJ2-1	CASSSGVGGLSNEQFF	TGTGCCAGCAGCTCGGGGGTCGGGGGGCTTTCGAATGAGCAGTTCTTC
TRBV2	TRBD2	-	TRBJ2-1	CASRPGLAGGAEQFF	TGTGCCAGCAGGCCCGGACTAGCGGGGGGGGCTGAGCAGTTCTTC
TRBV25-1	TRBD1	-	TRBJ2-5	CASSDTGGGETQYF	TGTGCCAGCAGTGACACAGGGGGCGGAGAGACCCAGTACTTC
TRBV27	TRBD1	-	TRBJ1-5	CASRRGQGLFNQPQHF	TGTGCCAGCCGTCGCGGACAGGGCCTATTCAATCAGCCCCAGCATTTT
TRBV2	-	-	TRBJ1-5	CASSSGLILLNQPQHF	TGTGCCAGCAGTTCTGGACTGATCTTACTCAATCAGCCCCAGCATTTT
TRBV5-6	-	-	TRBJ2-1	CASSLELASVDEQFF	TGTGCCAGCAGCTTGGAGTTGGCTAGCGTAGATGAGCAGTTCTTC
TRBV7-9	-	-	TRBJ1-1	CASSFYGMNTEAFF	TGTGCCAGCAGCTTTTATGGCATGAACACTGAAGCTTTCTTT
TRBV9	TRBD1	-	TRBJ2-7	CASSGGQGSIYEQYF	TGTGCCAGCAGCGGTGGACAGGGGAGTATCTACGAGCAGTACTTC
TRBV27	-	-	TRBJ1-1	CASSYLGVTEAFF	TGTGCCAGCAGTTATTTAGGAGTCACTGAAGCTTTCTTT
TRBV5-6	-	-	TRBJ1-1	CASSLVRQTEAFF	TGTGCCAGCAGCTTGGTGCGGCAAACTGAAGCTTTCTTT
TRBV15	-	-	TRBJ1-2	CATSRRLVWGREVNYGYTF	TGTGCCACCAGCAGACGCCTCGTTTGGGGACGGGAGGTGAACTATGGCTACACCTTC
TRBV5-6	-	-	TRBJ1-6	CASSLGGIGSPLHF	TGTGCCAGCAGCTTGGGAGGGATAGGTTCACCCCTCCACTTT
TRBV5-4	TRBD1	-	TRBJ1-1	CASTPQQGANTEAFF	TGTGCCAGCACGCCTCAACAGGGGGCAAACACTGAAGCTTTCTTT
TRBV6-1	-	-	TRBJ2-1	CASSEAEVNEQFF	TGTGCCAGCAGTGAAGCCGAGGTAAATGAGCAGTTCTTC
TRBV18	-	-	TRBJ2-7	CASSPPGQVDYEQYF	TGTGCCAGCTCACCACCGGGACAAGTGGACTACGAGCAGTACTTC
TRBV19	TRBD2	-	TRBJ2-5	CASATSGEETQYF	TGTGCCAGTGCTACTAGCGGAGAAGAGACCCAGTACTTC
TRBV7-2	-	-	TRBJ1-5	CASSYYRDGQPQHF	TGTGCCAGCAGCTACTACAGGGACGGTCAGCCCCAGCATTTT
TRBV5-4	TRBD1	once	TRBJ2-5	CASSTRGPGETQYF	TGTGCCAGCAGCACCAGGGGGCCAGGGGAGACCCAGTACTTC
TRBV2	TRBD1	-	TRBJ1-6	CASSDRGRGVSPLHF	TGTGCCAGCAGTGACAGGGGCAGGGGGGTTTCACCCCTCCACTTT
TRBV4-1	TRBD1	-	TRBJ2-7	CASSQFGTGLYEQYF	TGCGCCAGCAGCCAATTTGGGACAGGGTTGTACGAGCAGTACTTC
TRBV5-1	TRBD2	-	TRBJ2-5	CASSPLETGGGETQYF	TGCGCCAGCAGCCCGCTCGAGACGGGGGGTGGGGAGACCCAGTACTTC
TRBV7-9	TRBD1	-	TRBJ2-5	CASSDGTGKETQYF	TGTGCCAGCAGCGATGGGACAGGGAAAGAGACCCAGTACTTC
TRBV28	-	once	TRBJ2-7	CASSRSLAYEQYF	TGTGCCAGCAGTCGATCCCTAGCATACGAGCAGTACTTC
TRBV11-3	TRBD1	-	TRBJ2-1	CASSSSGTESSYNEQFF	TGTGCCAGCAGCTCCTCCGGGACAGAGAGCTCCTACAATGAGCAGTTCTTC